These 9 T cell receptor beta chains were sequenced from one sample in a study of T cell responses to AZD1222 COVID-19 vaccine. Clones were read by immunoSEQ multiplex PCR, and TCRdb kept only the in-frame ones, dropping some. The repertoire holds over 110,000 clones, 85% to 90% seen once, with around 1.6% in the top ten. The starting material was peripheral blood, obtained 28 days after the second AZD1222 dose. The receptors originated from an adult who received the AZD1222 COVID-19 vaccine.

The J gene is TRBJ1-1, the V gene TRBV5-1; tentative D call: TRBD1 (5 bases). CDR1 and CDR2 (germline): SGHRS, YFSETQ. The V gene lost 3 bases and the J gene lost 1 base, with 13 bases spanning the gap. The CDR3 spans 15 residues. The CDR3 loop is CASSYGGFGNTEAFF. For the CDR3, the DNA is TGCGCCAGCAGCTATGGGGGATTCGGGAACACTGAAGCTTTCTTT.

The rearrangement joins TRBV18 to TRBJ2-5; D remains unclear. Trimming removed 6 bases from V and 4 bases from J, with 18 bases in between. Germline loops: CDR1 KGHSH, CDR2 LQKENI. The CDR3 has 15 residues. The CDR3 loop reads CASSPVRVDGETQYF. DNA for the CDR3: TGTGCCAGCTCCCCCGTCCGGGTGGACGGAGAGACCCAGTACTTC.

The chain's CDR3 is CASSDPGTGSYEQYF. Written as DNA, the CDR3 is TGTGCCAGCAGTGACCCCGGGACAGGCTCCTACGAGCAGTACTTC. V and J are TRBV6-1 and TRBJ2-7; 8 nucleotides align to TRBD1. V trimming: 3 bases; J trimming: 0 bases; junction bases outside the gene matches: 4. The CDR3 loop spans 15 amino acids. Germline values: CDR1 MNHNS, CDR2 SASEGT.

V gene TRBV9 combines with J gene TRBJ2-2, with a tentative D call TRBD2 (5 bases). The CDR3 covers 15 residues. Trimming removed 4 bases from V and 7 bases from J, with 17 bases in between. The germline V gene has CDR1 SGDLS and CDR2 YYNGEE. CDR3 DNA sequence: TGTGCCAGCAGCCCAGCGCCTCCGGGGATCGGGGAGCTGTTTTTT. The encoded protein is CASSPAPPGIGELFF.

With regard to this clone: One end of the junction is discordant with germline, which a read error may explain. The V gene is TRBV28, the J gene TRBJ1-1, with no clear D. CDR3 length: 13 residues. The V gene's germline CDR1 is MDHEN and CDR2 SYDVKM. CDR3 sequence: CATLYSLKTEAFF. As DNA, the CDR3 is TGTGCCACCCTATACAGTCTGAAGACTGAAGCTTTCTTT.

The V and J genes are TRBV18 and TRBJ1-4; possible D gene TRBD1, 5 bases. The CDR3 is 14 amino acids. Germline V CDR1 and CDR2: KGHSH, LQKENI. The ends were cut back, 2 bases at V and 4 bases at J, with 8 bases in the middle. CDR3 loop: CASSPGGSNEKLFF. The CDR3 DNA is TGTGCCAGCTCACCAGGGGGGAGTAATGAAAAACTGTTTTTT. The entire variable domain, with the rest obtained from reference TRBV18 and TRBJ1-4, is as follows: NAGVMQNPRHLVRRRGQEARLRCSPMKGHSHVYWYRQLPEEGLKFMVYLQKENIIDESGMPKERFSAEFPKEGPSILRIQQVVRGDSAAYFCASSPGGSNEKLFFGSGTQLSVL.

The chain joins TRBV19 to TRBJ2-1; 8 bases are shared with TRBD2. V trimming: 4 bases; J trimming: 4 bases; junction bases outside the gene matches: 3. This CDR3 region has 14 residues. Germline V lookup: CDR1 LNHDA, CDR2 SQIVND (reference sequence). The CDR3 reads CASSRGLAYNEQFF. The CDR3 DNA reads TGTGCCAGTAGTAGAGGACTAGCTTACAATGAGCAGTTCTTC.

V is TRBV2 and J is TRBJ1-5, with 7 nucleotides matching TRBD1. Germline CDR1 reads SNHLY; CDR2 reads FYNNEI. V was clipped by 2 bases and J by 0 bases; unmatched bases: 4. The length of the CDR3 is 16 residues. The CDR3 reads CASSENRGVSNQPQHF. The CDR3 bases are TGTGCCAGCAGTGAAAACAGGGGAGTTAGCAATCAGCCCCAGCATTTT.

V is TRBV7-8 and J is TRBJ1-4; D gene unclear. Trimming removed 0 bases from V and 1 base from J, with 6 bases in between. This CDR3 has 15 amino acids. Germline values: CDR1 SGHVS, CDR2 FQNEAQ. CDR3 DNA: TGTGCCAGCAGCTTAGCCAGGCTAACTAATGAAAAACTGTTTTTT. Protein product: CASSLARLTNEKLFF.